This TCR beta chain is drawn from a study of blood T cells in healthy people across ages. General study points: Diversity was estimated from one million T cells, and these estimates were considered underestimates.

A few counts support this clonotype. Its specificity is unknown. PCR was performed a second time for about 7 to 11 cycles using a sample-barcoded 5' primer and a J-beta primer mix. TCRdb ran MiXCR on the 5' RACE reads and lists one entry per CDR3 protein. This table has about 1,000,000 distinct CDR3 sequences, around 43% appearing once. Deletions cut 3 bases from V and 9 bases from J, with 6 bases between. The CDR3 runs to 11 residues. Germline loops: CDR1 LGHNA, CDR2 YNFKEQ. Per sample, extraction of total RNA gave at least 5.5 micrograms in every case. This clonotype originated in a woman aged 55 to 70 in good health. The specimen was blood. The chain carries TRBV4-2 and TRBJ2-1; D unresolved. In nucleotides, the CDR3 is TGTGCCAGCAGCCAGGGCTTTGAGCAGTTCTTC. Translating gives CASSQGFEQFF.